This T cell receptor beta chain was recorded in a study of blood T cell repertoires in COVID-19 (dated by TCRdb to between 2020 and 2021). Study-wide context: Samples covering the acute and convalescent phases of COVID-19 were provided by collaborators in the United States, Italy and Spain. The material from the prospective study consisted of cDNA or gDNA derived from T cells, B-cell-depleted T cells, or PBMCs. Deeply sampled blood TCRbeta repertoires from subjects exposed to, actively infected with, or recovered from COVID-19 were included in the dataset. A freely available public database, intended as a resource for researchers studying the immune response to SARS-CoV-2, is where the repertoires were released. The samples were drawn from the first 160 participants of the ongoing ImmuneRACE study and from under 1,500 subjects provided by 6 global collaborators. The sample metadata nearly always contained a de-identified subject ID, COVID-19 status, age in years and sex. HLA class I and class II types, where available, came from metadata supplied by the sample provider rather than from assay-based typing.

The collaborating institutions used their own protocols to collect whole blood in K2EDTA tubes. For TCRbeta analysis, collaborators shipped samples as frozen whole blood, isolated PBMCs, or DNA extracted from either of those sample types. TCRbeta CDR3 regions were amplified from genomic DNA by means of the immunoSEQ Assay, a bias-controlled multiplex PCR. The authors' pipeline ran thus. The number of nucleated cells in each sample was estimated from the amplification of reference gene primers within the assay. To quantify the absolute abundance of each unique TCRbeta CDR3 rearrangement, sequence reads were collapsed and filtered. For each sample, productive Simpson clonality was calculated as the square root of Simpson's diversity index across productive rearrangements. TCRdb mirrors the immuneACCESS table, restricted to in-frame sequences. Some clones are absent from its copies; in checked studies, under half trace to an unresolved V gene, and the reason for the others is unknown. V and J calls and clone size are copied from that table; D and trimming were computed from the DNA. The sample profile shows more than 55,000 clones; roughly 92% of them were found once. The ten most abundant clones make up 3.5% to 5.5% of the sample.

Overall results and qualifications from the work: The amount of clinical and demographic metadata varied by source and participant and was provided uncurated.

Ends trimmed: V by 2 bases, J by 5 bases; bases unmatched to a gene: 5. From the cysteine through the phenylalanine, the CDR3 covers 13 amino acids. The entry retains the CDR3 DNA only, 39 bases that are in frame from base 1. For CDR1 and CDR2, the germline V gene (reference sequence) lists GTSNPN and SVGIG. With regard to this clone: No antigen is known for it. Base qualities are not provided; no much larger clone lies one nucleotide away.

The clonotype was recovered from a man aged 50 to 59 with active COVID-19. The rearrangement combines TRBV30 with TRBJ2-7; 8 middle bases align to TRBD1. Material for sequencing was peripheral blood. Here the CDR3 is given as CAWSRTGSNEQYF. Here is the DNA: TGTGCCTGGAGTAGGACAGGGTCCAACGAGCAGTACTTC.